Below, 10 T cell receptor beta chains from the same sample are listed, as sequenced in a study of cytomegalovirus exposure and HLA in healthy donors. PCR was performed using 60 Vbeta and 13 Jbeta primers. Only in-frame clones appear in the TCRdb table, and some are missing; sequencing was by immunoSEQ multiplex PCR. The profile shows more than 85,000 clones, about two thirds of them singletons. Material: PBMCs. These receptors all come from a woman in her fifties or sixties in good health and CMV-seropositive.

V and J are TRBV5-1 and TRBJ2-2; 7 nucleotides line up with TRBD2. The CDR3 is 16 residues long. Germline V gene lookup returns CDR1 SGHRS and CDR2 YFSETQ. The junction had 9 bases not matched to a gene; V was cut back by 0 bases and J by 7 bases. The CDR3 protein is CASSLGTSRYGGELFF. In DNA, the CDR3 is TGCGCCAGCAGCTTGGGGACTAGTCGGTATGGCGGGGAGCTGTTTTTT.

This chain connects TRBV29-1 to TRBJ2-1, with D possibly TRBD2 on 5 matching bases. This CDR3 comprises 14 residues. V shed 3 bases and J shed 0 bases, with 9 bases lying between them. Germline V lookup: CDR1 SQVTM, CDR2 ANQGSEA. CDR3 protein: CSVEWESSYNEQFF. The CDR3 DNA sequence: TGCAGCGTTGAGTGGGAGAGCTCCTACAATGAGCAGTTCTTC.

This clone has a single count. This chain links TRBV6-5 with TRBJ2-1, with 9 positions matching TRBD2. There are 14 residues in the CDR3. Per the germline V gene, CDR1 is MNHEY and CDR2 is SVGAGI. The J segment lost 3 bases and the V segment lost 5 bases, leaving 2 bases of the junction unmatched. The CDR3 sequence: CASSRTSDYNEQFF. The CDR3 DNA follows: TGTGCCAGCAGTAGGACTAGCGACTACAATGAGCAGTTCTTC.

The V call is TRBV25-1, the J call TRBJ2-3; tentatively, D is TRBD1 (5 bases). V lost 3 bases, J lost 11 bases, and 21 bases lay in between. Looked up from germline, CDR1 is MGHDK and CDR2 is SYGVNS. The CDR3 runs 15 residues. CDR3 loop: CASSDYTGTGVRQYF. The CDR3 DNA reads as TGTGCCAGCAGTGATTACACAGGTACCGGCGTTAGGCAGTATTTT.

The J gene is TRBJ1-5, the V gene TRBV6-1, with TRBD1 identical over 8 bases. V shed 5 bases, J shed 6 bases, and the junction held 6 bases outside the gene matches. Germline V gene sequence: CDR1 MNHNS, CDR2 SASEGT. CDR3 length: 14 residues. The CDR3 nucleotides read TGTGCCAGCAGTCAGGGGGCTGTTAGTCAGCCCCAGCATTTT. It yields the protein CASSQGAVSQPQHF.

V and J are TRBV5-5 and TRBJ2-1; 10 positions match TRBD2. Germline values: CDR1 SGHKS, CDR2 YYEKEE (reference sequence). CDR3 length: 15 amino acids. Germline trimming cut 4 bases from V and 2 bases from J; bases unmatched to any gene: 3. As DNA, the CDR3 is TGTGCCAGCAGCCGTAGCGGGGGGACCTACAATGAGCAGTTCTTC. It specifies CASSRSGGTYNEQFF.

The chain recombines TRBV19 with TRBJ2-5; TRBD2 matches at 15 bases. The CDR3 has 15 amino acids. Unmatched junction bases numbered 6, after V lost 7 bases and J lost 6 bases. Germline-derived CDR1 and CDR2 are LNHDA and SQIVND (reference sequence). The CDR3 nucleotides are TGTGCCAGTACCACGGGACTAGCGGGAGGAAAGACCCAGTACTTC. It is translated as CASTTGLAGGKTQYF.

V is TRBV28 and J is TRBJ1-5; tentatively, D is TRBD1 (6 bases). With 4 bases removed from V and 4 bases from J, the gap between germline ends came to 11 bases. Germline loops: CDR1 MDHEN, CDR2 SYDVKM. The CDR3 is made up of 14 amino acids. This CDR3 is CASSWTAGNQPQHF. The CDR3 region has the DNA TGTGCCAGCAGTTGGACAGCCGGTAATCAGCCCCAGCATTTT.

J is TRBJ1-2 and V is TRBV2, with D maybe TRBD1 (5 bases). CDR3 length: 14 amino acids. Germline V gives CDR1 SNHLY, CDR2 FYNNEI. Trimming took off 3 bases at V and 4 bases at J, with 12 bases between the two ends. CDR3 sequence (DNA): TGTGCCAGCAGTGATGGAGGGGAAAGCTATGGCTACACCTTC. It specifies CASSDGGESYGYTF.

This clone was counted between two and nine times. The rearrangement joins TRBV7-6 to TRBJ2-7, with TRBD2 matching over 9 bases. Germline CDR1 and CDR2: SGHVS and FNYEAQ. Trimming took 0 bases from V and 3 from J; bases not matched to a gene: 12. This CDR3 comprises 18 residues. The CDR3 bases are TGTGCCAGCAGCTTAGCCCCTAGCGGGGAAACTACTTTCTACGAGCAGTACTTC. It codes for CASSLAPSGETTFYEQYF.